The sequence of this TCR beta chain was determined in a study of metastatic and nonmetastatic thyroid tumors. Study-level information: The comparison covered peripheral blood and tumor or nodule tissue in malignant and benign thyroid patients. Study-wide results and limits: According to reports, the diversity of TCR beta was significantly higher in malignant thyroid tumors than in benign nodules, and this held in both blood and tumor samples.

This CDR3 contains 16 residues. The ends lost 0 bases at V and 5 bases at J; junction bases unmatched: 7. The germline gives CDR1 SEHNR, CDR2 FQNEAQ (reference sequence). Before thyroid surgery, none of the patients had received any treatment. Original methodology: For papillary thyroid cancer, a distant-metastasis classifier was constructed from CDR3 differences observed across clinicopathological groups. Using MiXCR, TCRdb reanalyzed the PCR reads. The V and J calls here are based on TCRdb, not the publication. The table records roughly 48,000 clones, 22% of them present only once. This clone was recorded at least ten times. Its cognate antigen is unknown.

This sequence was found in a male donor with papillary thyroid cancer or a benign thyroid nodule (not recorded which). Some clones in this sample may be carry-over from other donors' samples. What was sequenced was blood. J is TRBJ2-5 and V is TRBV7-9, with TRBD1 matching 9 bases. DNA for the CDR3: TGTGCCAGCAGCTTAGCCCTAGGACAGGGGAGGGAGACCCAGTACTTC. It codes for CASSLALGQGRETQYF.